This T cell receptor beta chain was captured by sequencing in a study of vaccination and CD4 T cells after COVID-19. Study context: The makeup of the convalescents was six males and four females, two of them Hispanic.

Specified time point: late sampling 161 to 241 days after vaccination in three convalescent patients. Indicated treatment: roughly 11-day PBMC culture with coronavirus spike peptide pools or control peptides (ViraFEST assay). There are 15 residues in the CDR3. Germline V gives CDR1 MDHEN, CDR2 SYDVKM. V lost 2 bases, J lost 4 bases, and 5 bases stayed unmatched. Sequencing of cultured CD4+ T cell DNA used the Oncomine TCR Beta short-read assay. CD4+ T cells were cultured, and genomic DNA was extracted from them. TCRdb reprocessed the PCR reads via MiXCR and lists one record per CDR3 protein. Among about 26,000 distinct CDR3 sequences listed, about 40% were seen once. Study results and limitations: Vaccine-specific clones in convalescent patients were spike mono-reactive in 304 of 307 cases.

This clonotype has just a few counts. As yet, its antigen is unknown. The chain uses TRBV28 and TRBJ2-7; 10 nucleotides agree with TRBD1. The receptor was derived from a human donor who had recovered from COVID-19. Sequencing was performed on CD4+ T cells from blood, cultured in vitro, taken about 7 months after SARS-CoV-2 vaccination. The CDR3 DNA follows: TGTGCCAGCAGTTTAGGAGGGGGACAGGGGTACGAGCAGTACTTC. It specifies CASSLGGGQGYEQYF.